The rows below give T cell receptor beta chains drawn from one sample of a study of beta chain features in type 1 diabetes. Assay used: immunoSEQ multiplex PCR; TCRdb lists only in-frame clones, some missing. In the table there are hundreds of thousands of clones, 11% to 15% of which are singletons. Sequencing was done on a sample of naive CD4+ T cells from blood. The source of these receptors is a man younger than 35 with type 1 diabetes. Both conserved end residues are part of each CDR3. D genes are given only for firm matches. Only some rows state a clone size, as once, few, many or a class for expanded clones.

V gene,clone size,J gene,D gene,CDR3 DNA,CDR3 protein
TRBV29-1,.,TRBJ2-1,.,TGCAGCGTTGTAGGGGCCAGGGCGTTTAGCTCCTACAATGAGCAGTTCTTC,CSVVGARAFSSYNEQFF
TRBV7-8,.,TRBJ2-7,.,TGTGCCAGCAGCTTAGCGGCCGTTTACTCCTACGAGCAGTACTTC,CASSLAAVYSYEQYF
TRBV18,few,TRBJ2-2,.,TGTGCCAGCTCACCACGGACCGGGGAGCTGTTTTTT,CASSPRTGELFF
TRBV30,.,TRBJ1-6,.,TGTGCCTGGACCCTAGGGAGCTCCTATAATTCACCCCTCCACTTT,CAWTLGSSYNSPLHF
TRBV6-6,.,TRBJ2-7,TRBD2,TGTGCCAGCAGGGGGACTAGCGGTTCCTACGAGCAGTACTTC,CASRGTSGSYEQYF
TRBV4-1,.,TRBJ2-3,.,TGCGCCAGCAGCCAAGGACAGGGAGGACGTACAGATACGCAGTATTTT,CASSQGQGGRTDTQYF
TRBV7-2,.,TRBJ1-1,.,TGTGCCAGCAGCTTAGTTGTAATGAACACTGAAGCTTTCTTT,CASSLVVMNTEAFF
TRBV27,.,TRBJ1-1,.,TGTGCCAGCAGTCAGGACAGAGACACTGAAGCTTTCTTT,CASSQDRDTEAFF
TRBV11-2,few,TRBJ2-3,TRBD1,TGTGCCAGCAGCTTTTTCCGGGGACAGCCCACAGATACGCAGTATTTT,CASSFFRGQPTDTQYF
TRBV9,.,TRBJ1-6,TRBD1,TGTGCCAGCAGCTTCGAGGGACAGAGCTCCTATAATTCACCCCTCCACTTT,CASSFEGQSSYNSPLHF
TRBV7-2,.,TRBJ2-1,.,TGTGCCAGCAGCTTTCGAAATGAGCAGTTCTTC,CASSFRNEQFF
TRBV7-3,few,TRBJ1-3,.,TGTGCCAGCAGCCCCCTTGGGGGAGCAGGAAACACCATATATTTT,CASSPLGGAGNTIYF
TRBV6-5,.,TRBJ1-5,.,TGTGCCAGCAGTTATGGGGAGGCCCAGCATTTT,CASSYGEAQHF
TRBV7-2,few,TRBJ2-5,.,TGTGCCAGCAGCAAATGGGGAGAGACCCAGTACTTC,CASSKWGETQYF
TRBV14,.,TRBJ2-7,TRBD2,TGTGCCAGCAGCCGCGGGGGGGCTATCTACGAGCAGTACTTC,CASSRGGAIYEQYF
TRBV6-5,few,TRBJ2-1,.,TGTGCCAGCAGCTCCGTCCAGTCTACTAATGAGCAGTTCTTC,CASSSVQSTNEQFF
TRBV10-3,.,TRBJ1-1,.,TGTGCCATAAACGGTGAAGGGACTGAAGCTTTCTTT,CAINGEGTEAFF
TRBV14,few,TRBJ2-1,.,TGTGCCAGCAGCCAAGGGGTTCGGGGGGCTGGTGGCCGGAATGAGCAGTTCTTC,CASSQGVRGAGGRNEQFF
TRBV6-5,few,TRBJ2-4,.,TGTGCCAGCAGTTACGGGGGAGCCAAAAACATTCAGTACTTC,CASSYGGAKNIQYF
TRBV15,.,TRBJ1-5,TRBD1,TGTGCCACCAGCAGTCACCAGGGGGCTGTTCAGCCCCAGCATTTT,CATSSHQGAVQPQHF
TRBV6-1,.,TRBJ2-7,TRBD1,TGTGCCAGCAGTGTGGACAGGGGTAGAGAGCAGTACTTC,CASSVDRGREQYF
TRBV29-1,.,TRBJ1-1,.,TGCAGCGTTGAAGGGGTGGGGGCCACTGAAGCTTTCTTT,CSVEGVGATEAFF
TRBV28,few,TRBJ2-7,TRBD1,TGTGCCAGCAGTTTAGGTGTTCGGACAGGGGACGAGCAGTACTTC,CASSLGVRTGDEQYF
TRBV7-2,.,TRBJ1-1,.,TGTGCCAGCAGCCCGAGCGGGGTTACTGAAGCTTTCTTT,CASSPSGVTEAFF
TRBV2,.,TRBJ2-1,.,TGTGCCACTGCTGCCGGGACTGGCAGCAATGAGCAGTTCTTC,CATAAGTGSNEQFF
TRBV11-2,.,TRBJ1-4,.,TGTGCCAGCAGCTTGGGGGCGGATGAAAAACTGTTTTTT,CASSLGADEKLFF
TRBV7-2,few,TRBJ2-7,.,TGTGCCAGCAGCCCCCCTCGCGTTTCGAGCGAGCAGTACTTC,CASSPPRVSSEQYF
TRBV2,.,TRBJ2-1,TRBD2,TGTGCCAGCAGGGAACTAGCGGGAGGGGGCAATGAGCAGTTCTTC,CASRELAGGGNEQFF
TRBV18,.,TRBJ2-6,.,TGTGCCAGCTCACCACCCTCCTCGGGGGCCAACGTCCTGACTTTC,CASSPPSSGANVLTF
TRBV30,.,TRBJ2-3,.,TGTGCCTGGAGTGTACTTATCACAGATACGCAGTATTTT,CAWSVLITDTQYF
TRBV10-3,few,TRBJ1-5,.,TGTGCCATCGCGGGGTCAGTGGATCAGCCCCAGCATTTT,CAIAGSVDQPQHF
TRBV2,once,TRBJ2-1,.,TGTGCCAGCTATCTGATTATAGGTTCAGGGGACCCCAATGAGCAGTTCTTC,CASYLIIGSGDPNEQFF
TRBV5-4,.,TRBJ2-3,TRBD2,TGTGCCAGCAGCTTTACTAGCGGGACCACAGATACGCAGTATTTT,CASSFTSGTTDTQYF
TRBV30,.,TRBJ2-7,.,TGTGCCTGGAGTGTGCTTGCGGGGCACGCGGGCGAGCAGTACTTC,CAWSVLAGHAGEQYF
TRBV11-3,few,TRBJ2-4,TRBD1,TGTGCCAGCAGCTTAACCCCCCGGACAGGGGGCCCACGGCCCATTCAGTACTTC,CASSLTPRTGGPRPIQYF
TRBV7-7,.,TRBJ2-3,.,TGTGCTAGCAGTTCAACCGGGGCGGGAGATACGCAGTATTTT,CASSSTGAGDTQYF
TRBV7-9,few,TRBJ1-3,TRBD1,TGTGCCAGCAGCTTATACCGGGACAGGGGTGGAAACACCATATATTTT,CASSLYRDRGGNTIYF
TRBV7-7,.,TRBJ2-1,TRBD2,TGTGCTAGCAGCCCGCGGGGGGCGGGAGGGATCTACAATGAGCAGTTCTTC,CASSPRGAGGIYNEQFF
TRBV15,.,TRBJ1-6,TRBD1,TGTGCCACCAGCCAAACGACAGGGAATTCACCCCTCCACTTT,CATSQTTGNSPLHF
TRBV2,.,TRBJ1-5,TRBD1,TGTGCCAGCAGTGGGACAGGGGGGAATCAGCCCCAGCATTTT,CASSGTGGNQPQHF
TRBV7-2,few,TRBJ1-2,TRBD1,TGTGCCAGCAGCTCGACAGGGTACCCTTTTAACGGCTACACCTTC,CASSSTGYPFNGYTF
TRBV5-1,once,TRBJ1-1,.,TGCGCCAGCAGCTTGATCGAGGCTGGGGACACTGAAGCTTTCTTT,CASSLIEAGDTEAFF
TRBV14,.,TRBJ2-5,TRBD2,TGTGCCAGCAGCCAGACTAGCGCGCAAGAGACCCAGTACTTC,CASSQTSAQETQYF
TRBV11-2,.,TRBJ2-2,.,TGTGCCAGCAGGGGACCCCTGGGCCAAAACACCGGGGAGCTGTTTTTT,CASRGPLGQNTGELFF
TRBV7-2,few,TRBJ2-3,TRBD1,TGTGCCAGCAGCTTAGGGTGGGACAGTAGCACAGATACGCAGTATTTT,CASSLGWDSSTDTQYF
TRBV28,few,TRBJ2-5,.,TGTGCCAGCAGTTCTCAGTCGCCTCGGGCGGGGAGTTTCAGAGAGACCCAGTACTTC,CASSSQSPRAGSFRETQYF
TRBV20-1,few,TRBJ2-7,.,TGCAGTGCTAGTCTATACGAGCAGTACTTC,CSASLYEQYF
TRBV19,.,TRBJ1-2,.,TGTGCCGGATCGAGGGGCACTAACTATGGCTACACCTTC,CAGSRGTNYGYTF
TRBV2,few,TRBJ1-4,.,TGTGCCAGCAGTGAAGTACAGATAGAAGTGAACGAAAAACTGTTTTTT,CASSEVQIEVNEKLFF
TRBV10-3,few,TRBJ2-2,TRBD2,TGTGCCATCAGCGCCGGGACTACCTCCCGAGGCGGGGAGCTGTTTTTT,CAISAGTTSRGGELFF
TRBV6-1,few,TRBJ2-7,TRBD2,TGTGCCAGCAGTGCTCTTAGAGCTAGCGGGGTCTACGAGCAGTACTTC,CASSALRASGVYEQYF
TRBV11-2,.,TRBJ1-2,.,TGTGCCAGCAGGCAGTCTAACTATGGCTACACCTTC,CASRQSNYGYTF
TRBV5-4,.,TRBJ1-1,TRBD1,TGTGCCAGCAGCTGGGACAGAATCGAGGCTTTCTTT,CASSWDRIEAFF
TRBV4-1,.,TRBJ1-5,.,TGCGCCAGCAGCCAACTGGGTCAGCCCCAGCATTTT,CASSQLGQPQHF
TRBV9,.,TRBJ2-7,.,TGTGCCAGCAGCGTAGGGGTCGACACCTACGAGCAGTACTTC,CASSVGVDTYEQYF
TRBV5-1,.,TRBJ2-3,.,TGCGCCAGCAGCCCTGGCGGGACTCTCGATACGCAGTATTTT,CASSPGGTLDTQYF
TRBV6-5,few,TRBJ1-2,.,TGTGCCAGCAGTTCGTCTCGTTACTATGGCTACACCTTC,CASSSSRYYGYTF
TRBV27,few,TRBJ2-7,TRBD2,TGTGCCAGCAGTCCTAGGCCGATGGCAGCGACTAGCGGGAGCTTCGGGTACTTC,CASSPRPMAATSGSFGYF
TRBV29-1,.,TRBJ2-5,.,TGCAGCGTTCACTTCTCCGGACAGTCGGAGACCCAGTACTTC,CSVHFSGQSETQYF